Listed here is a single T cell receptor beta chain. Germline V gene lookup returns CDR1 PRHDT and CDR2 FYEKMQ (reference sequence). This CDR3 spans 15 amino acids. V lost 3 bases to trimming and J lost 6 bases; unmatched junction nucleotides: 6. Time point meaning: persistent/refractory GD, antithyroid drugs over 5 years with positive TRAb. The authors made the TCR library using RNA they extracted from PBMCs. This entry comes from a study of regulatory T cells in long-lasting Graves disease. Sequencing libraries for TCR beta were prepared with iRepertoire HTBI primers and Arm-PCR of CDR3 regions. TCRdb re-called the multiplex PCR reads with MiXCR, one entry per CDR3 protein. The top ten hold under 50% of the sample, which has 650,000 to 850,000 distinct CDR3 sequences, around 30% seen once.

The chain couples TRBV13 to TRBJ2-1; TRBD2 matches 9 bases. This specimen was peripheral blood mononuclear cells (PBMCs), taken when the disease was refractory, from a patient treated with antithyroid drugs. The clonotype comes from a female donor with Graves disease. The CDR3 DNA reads TGTGCCAGCAGCTTGGCGGGAGGGCTAAGCAATGAGCAGTTCTTC. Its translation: CASSLAGGLSNEQFF. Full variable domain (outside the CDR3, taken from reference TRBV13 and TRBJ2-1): AAGVIQSPRHLIKEKRETATLKCYPIPRHDTVYWYQQGPGQDPQFLISFYEKMQSDKGSIPDRFSAQQFSDYHSELNMSSLELGDSALYFCASSLAGGLSNEQFFGPGTRLTVL.